The 14 T cell receptor beta chains below were found in one sample sequenced in a study of cytomegalovirus exposure and HLA in healthy donors. Amplification used 60 Vbeta primers and 13 Jbeta primers. Sequencing used immunoSEQ multiplex PCR; TCRdb keeps in-frame clones, though not all of them. Seen here are some 96,000 clones, 60% to 80% observed once, and the top ten hold roughly 3.2%. The sequenced sample consisted of PBMCs. These receptors all stem from a man in his sixties in good health and CMV-seronegative.

This clone has a handful of counts. The chain uses TRBV5-1 and TRBJ2-3; tentatively, D is TRBD2 (5 bases). Germline CDR1 and CDR2: SGHRS and YFSETQ. Trimming removed 4 bases at V and 4 bases at J, with 13 bases between. The CDR3 extends over 14 amino acids. The CDR3 loop reads CASSARGSADTQYF. The CDR3 nucleotides read TGCGCCAGCAGCGCCCGGGGTTCCGCAGATACGCAGTATTTT.

This clone was seen once. The CDR3 nucleotides read TGTGCCTGGTCGACTAGCGGGAGTTTGCATGAGCAGTTCTTC. This gives the protein CAWSTSGSLHEQFF. V usage is TRBV30 and J usage is TRBJ2-1, with TRBD2 matching over 12 bases. With V trimmed by 5 bases and J by 8 bases, 7 bases remained unmatched. Germline CDR1 and CDR2: GTSNPN and SVGIG (reference sequence). This CDR3 has 14 residues.

The chain employs TRBV2 and TRBJ1-1; perhaps TRBD1 as D (5 bases). Germline V gene data show CDR1 as SNHLY and CDR2 as FYNNEI. This CDR3 has 14 residues. Between the trimmed V and J ends, which lost 6 bases and 0 bases, there was a span of 11 bases. CDR3 in DNA: TGTGCCAGCAGGACGACAGCTATGAACACTGAAGCTTTCTTT. This codes for CASRTTAMNTEAFF.

The chain is built from TRBV5-1 and TRBJ1-2, with D possibly being TRBD1 (5 bases). In germline, CDR1 is SGHRS, CDR2 YFSETQ. The V end was cut by 3 bases, the J end by 4 bases, with 13 bases between. This CDR3 contains 14 residues. Here the CDR3 reads CASSSSREGYGYTF. DNA for the CDR3: TGCGCCAGCAGCTCGTCCAGGGAGGGCTATGGCTACACCTTC.

This chain joins TRBV6-5 and TRBJ2-1; 7 bases are shared with TRBD2. J gave up 2 bases and V 5 bases, and 3 bases lay outside the gene matches. The length of the CDR3 is 14 residues. Germline V lookup: CDR1 MNHEY, CDR2 SVGAGI. The CDR3 DNA follows: TGTGCCAGCAGTAGACGGGAGGCCTACAATGAGCAGTTCTTC. Translating gives CASSRREAYNEQFF.

The sample holds a few counts of this clone. The genes are TRBV21-1 and TRBJ2-1; the DNA was not compared with TRBD2, the D call given in the table. TRBV21-1 is an annotated pseudogene. This CDR3 is built from 21 residues. This CDR3 reads CASSLLAPGGASGRHYNEQFF. CDR3 in DNA: TGTGCCAGCAGCCTCTTAGCACCCGGGGGAGCTAGCGGGAGGCACTACAATGAGCAGTTCTTC.

V is TRBV2 and J is TRBJ2-7, with unresolved D. V was clipped by 10 bases and J by 2 bases, with 12 bases between them. This CDR3 is built from 12 residues. Germline V gene sequence: CDR1 SNHLY, CDR2 FYNNEI. The DNA of the CDR3 is TGTGCCACTCATGTCTATGCCTACGAGCAGTACTTC. Translated, it gives CATHVYAYEQYF.

The chain employs TRBV5-1 and TRBJ2-6; 7 bases agree with TRBD1. With 1 base clipped from V and 0 bases from J, the junction kept 4 bases outside the gene matches. CDR1 SGHRS and CDR2 YFSETQ come from the germline V gene. The CDR3 is 17 amino acids. In DNA, the CDR3 is TGCGCCAGCAGCTTGTGGGCAGGGGGCTCTGGGGCCAACGTCCTGACTTTC. The encoded protein is CASSLWAGGSGANVLTF.

This clone was seen only a few times. This chain joins TRBV29-1 and TRBJ2-1, with 7 bases that match TRBD2. This CDR3 has 11 residues. J lost 10 bases, V lost 1 base, and 1 base had no gene match. Germline assignment: CDR1 SQVTM and CDR2 ANQGSEA. CDR3 in DNA: TGCAGCGTTGAAGCACTAGCGGAGCAGTTCTTC. It codes for CSVEALAEQFF.

The V and J genes are TRBV6-1 and TRBJ1-1, with no clear D. Trimming left V 4 bases short and J 3 bases short, with 9 bases between. This CDR3 comprises 13 residues. CDR1 is MNHNS and CDR2 is SASEGT in the germline V gene. The CDR3 sequence: CASSAQRDTEAFF. The CDR3 nucleotides are TGTGCCAGCAGTGCTCAACGGGACACTGAAGCTTTCTTT.

The V and J genes are TRBV2 and TRBJ2-3, with 12 positions matching TRBD2. The germline V gene has CDR1 SNHLY and CDR2 FYNNEI. V shed 6 bases, J shed 5 bases, and the junction held 9 bases outside the gene matches. The CDR3 is 16 residues long. CDR3 protein: CASRERLAGVRDTQYF. DNA of the CDR3: TGTGCCAGCAGGGAGCGACTAGCGGGAGTCCGAGATACGCAGTATTTT.

This rearrangement joins TRBV9 to TRBJ1-4, with D possibly TRBD1 on 5 matching bases. V was cut by 4 bases and J by 3 bases, with 13 bases left in between. The germline V gene has CDR1 SGDLS and CDR2 YYNGEE. CDR3 length: 15 residues. The CDR3, as DNA: TGTGCCAGCAGCCCCCTAGGAGGGGCTAATGAAAAACTGTTTTTT. This gives the protein CASSPLGGANEKLFF.

Concerning this clone: One end of the junction does not line up with germline, which may come from a read error. The V call is TRBV6-6, the J call TRBJ1-6; a weak D match, TRBD1 (6 bases). Per the germline V gene, CDR1 is MNHNY and CDR2 is SVGAGI (reference sequence). CDR3 size: 14 residues. The DNA of the CDR3 is TGTGCCAGCACAATCACAGGGTCCGATTCACCCCTCCGCTTT. It yields the protein CASTITGSDSPLRF.

The chain carries TRBV6-5 and TRBJ1-2, with D unclear. The CDR3 sequence is 15 residues long. V was cut by 3 bases and J by 5 bases, with 16 bases left in between. The germline gives CDR1 MNHEY, CDR2 SVGAGI. In DNA form, the CDR3 reads TGTGCCAGCAGTTATAATGTCGGGGAACGATATGGCTACACCTTC. Encoded protein: CASSYNVGERYGYTF.